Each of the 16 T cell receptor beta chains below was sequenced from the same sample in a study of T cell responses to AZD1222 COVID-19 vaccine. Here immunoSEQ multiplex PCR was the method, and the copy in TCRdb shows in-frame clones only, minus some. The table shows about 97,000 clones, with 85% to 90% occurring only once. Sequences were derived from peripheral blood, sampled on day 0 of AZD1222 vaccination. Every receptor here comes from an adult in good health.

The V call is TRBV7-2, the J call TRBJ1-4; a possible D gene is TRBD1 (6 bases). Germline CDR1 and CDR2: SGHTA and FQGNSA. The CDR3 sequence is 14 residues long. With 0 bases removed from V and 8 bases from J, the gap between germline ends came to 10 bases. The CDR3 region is CASSLAGAGEKLFF. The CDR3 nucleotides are TGTGCCAGCAGCTTAGCGGGGGCGGGCGAAAAACTGTTTTTT.

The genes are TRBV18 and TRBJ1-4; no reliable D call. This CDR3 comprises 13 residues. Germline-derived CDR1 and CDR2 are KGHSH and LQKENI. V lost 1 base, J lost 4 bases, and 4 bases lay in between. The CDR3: CASSPQGNEKLFF. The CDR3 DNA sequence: TGTGCCAGCTCACCACAGGGTAATGAAAAACTGTTTTTT.

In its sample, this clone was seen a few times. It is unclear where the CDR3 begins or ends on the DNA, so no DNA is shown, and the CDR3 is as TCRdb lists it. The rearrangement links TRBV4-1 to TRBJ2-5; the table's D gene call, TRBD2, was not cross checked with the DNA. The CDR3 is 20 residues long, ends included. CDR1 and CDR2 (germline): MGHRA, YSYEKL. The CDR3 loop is CASSQVVGPGLAGFKETQYF.

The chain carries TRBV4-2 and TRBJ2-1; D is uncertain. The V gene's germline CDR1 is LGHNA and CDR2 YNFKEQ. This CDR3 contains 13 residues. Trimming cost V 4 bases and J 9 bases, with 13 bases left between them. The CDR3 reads CASSRIPGVEQFF. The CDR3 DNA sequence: TGTGCCAGCAGCCGTATACCCGGCGTTGAGCAGTTCTTC.

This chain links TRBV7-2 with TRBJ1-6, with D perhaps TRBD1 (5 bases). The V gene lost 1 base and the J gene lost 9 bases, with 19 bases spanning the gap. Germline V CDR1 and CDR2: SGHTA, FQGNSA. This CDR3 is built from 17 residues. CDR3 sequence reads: CASSLGSGGGGASPLHF. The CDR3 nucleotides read TGTGCCAGCAGCTTAGGATCAGGTGGGGGTGGTGCTTCACCCCTCCACTTT.

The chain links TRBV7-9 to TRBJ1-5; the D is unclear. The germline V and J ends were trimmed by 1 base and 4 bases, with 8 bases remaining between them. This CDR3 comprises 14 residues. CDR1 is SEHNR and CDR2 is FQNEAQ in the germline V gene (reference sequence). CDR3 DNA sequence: TGTGCCAGCAGCTTAGGGCGTAATAATCAGCCCCAGCATTTT. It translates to CASSLGRNNQPQHF.

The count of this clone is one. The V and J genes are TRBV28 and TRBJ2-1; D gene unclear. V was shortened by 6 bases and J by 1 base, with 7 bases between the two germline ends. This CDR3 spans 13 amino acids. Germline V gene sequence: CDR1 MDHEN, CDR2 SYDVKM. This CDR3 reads CASRAVSYNEQFF. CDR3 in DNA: TGTGCCAGCAGGGCGGTGTCCTACAATGAGCAGTTCTTC.

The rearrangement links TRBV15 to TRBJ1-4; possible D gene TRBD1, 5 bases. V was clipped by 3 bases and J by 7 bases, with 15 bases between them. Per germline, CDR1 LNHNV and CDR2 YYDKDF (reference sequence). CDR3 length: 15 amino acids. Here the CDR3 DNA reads TGTGCCACCAGCAGGGACGGCTCGGGGGGTGAAAAACTGTTTTTT. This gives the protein CATSRDGSGGEKLFF.

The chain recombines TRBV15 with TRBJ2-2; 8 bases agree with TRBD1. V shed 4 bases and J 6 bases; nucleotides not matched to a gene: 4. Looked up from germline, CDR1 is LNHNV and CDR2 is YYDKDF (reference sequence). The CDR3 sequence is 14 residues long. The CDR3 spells CATSKDRVSGELFF. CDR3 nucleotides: TGTGCCACCAGCAAGGACAGGGTTTCCGGGGAGCTGTTTTTT.

CDR3 amino acids: CASSRRTEFNNEQFF. CDR3 nucleotide sequence: TGTGCCAGCAGCCGACGGACTGAATTTAACAATGAGCAGTTCTTC. The chain couples TRBV5-6 to TRBJ2-1; D is perhaps TRBD2 (5 bases). The CDR3 loop spans 15 amino acids. The germline V and J ends were trimmed by 4 bases and 5 bases, with 16 bases remaining between them. Germline V gene lookup returns CDR1 SGHDT and CDR2 YYEEEE.

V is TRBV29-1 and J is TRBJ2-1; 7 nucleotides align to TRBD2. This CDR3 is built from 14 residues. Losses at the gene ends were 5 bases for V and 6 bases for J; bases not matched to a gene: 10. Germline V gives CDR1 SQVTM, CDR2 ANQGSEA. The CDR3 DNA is TGCAGCGTTTATCGGTTCACGGGGGGCAATGAGCAGTTCTTC. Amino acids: CSVYRFTGGNEQFF.

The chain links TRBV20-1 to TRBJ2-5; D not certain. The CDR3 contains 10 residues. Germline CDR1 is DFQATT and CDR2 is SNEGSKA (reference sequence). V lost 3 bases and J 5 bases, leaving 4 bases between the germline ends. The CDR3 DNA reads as TGCAGTGCTAGGCGCGAGACCCAGTACTTC. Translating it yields CSARRETQYF.

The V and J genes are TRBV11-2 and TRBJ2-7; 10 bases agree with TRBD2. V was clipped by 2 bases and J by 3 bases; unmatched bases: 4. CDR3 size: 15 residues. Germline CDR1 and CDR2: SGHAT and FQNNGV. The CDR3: CASSLFTSGNYEQYF. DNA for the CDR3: TGTGCCAGCAGCTTATTTACTAGCGGGAACTACGAGCAGTACTTC.

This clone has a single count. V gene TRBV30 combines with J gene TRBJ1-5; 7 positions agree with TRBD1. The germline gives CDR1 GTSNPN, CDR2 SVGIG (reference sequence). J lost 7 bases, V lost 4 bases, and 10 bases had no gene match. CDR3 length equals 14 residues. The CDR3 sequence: CAWNANRGQQPQHF. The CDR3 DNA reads TGTGCCTGGAACGCAAACAGGGGACAGCAGCCCCAGCATTTT.

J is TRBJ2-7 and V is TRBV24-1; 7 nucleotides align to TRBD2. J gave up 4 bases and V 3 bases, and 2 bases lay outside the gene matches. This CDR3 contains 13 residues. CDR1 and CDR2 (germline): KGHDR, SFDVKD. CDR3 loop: CATSDGGGYEQYF. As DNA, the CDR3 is TGTGCCACCAGTGATGGGGGGGGATACGAGCAGTACTTC.

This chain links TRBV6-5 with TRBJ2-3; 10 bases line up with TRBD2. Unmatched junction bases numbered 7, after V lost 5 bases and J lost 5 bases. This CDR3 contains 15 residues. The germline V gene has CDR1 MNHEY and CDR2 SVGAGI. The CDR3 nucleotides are TGTGCCAGCAGTACTTCTAGCGGGAGAATAGATACGCAGTATTTT. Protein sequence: CASSTSSGRIDTQYF.